This T cell receptor (beta chain) is from a study of T cell repertoires in cytomegalovirus infection. As for the study in general: The authors relied on CMV epitopes, both recently identified HLA-C-restricted and well-studied HLA-B-restricted. Study-wide points: HLA-C-restricted TCR beta clonotypes specific for CMV led the ex vivo response.

TCRdb analysed the reads with MiXCR anew, one entry per CDR3 protein. The table includes hundreds of thousands of distinct CDR3 sequences, approximately 42% detected once. This clonotype was counted a few times. Its target is not known. The CDR3 runs 14 residues. Germline V lookup: CDR1 MNHEY, CDR2 SVGEGT. V lost 8 bases and J 4 bases, leaving 17 bases between the germline ends. This TCR came from a human donor in good health (CMV status not recorded). Some clones in this sample may be carry-over from other donors' samples. The V call is TRBV6-2 or TRBV6-3, the J call TRBJ1-2; D may be TRBD1 (5 bases). The sequencing used cultured PBMCs, collected from culture after CMV antigen stimulation. CDR3 region: CASRILDGGYGYTF. CDR3 sequence (DNA): TGTGCCAGCCGGATACTAGACGGGGGCTATGGCTACACCTTC.